This T cell receptor (beta chain) derives from a study of cytomegalovirus exposure and HLA in healthy donors (dated by TCRdb to about 2017). In the study overall: The 550 to 750 repertoires of the first cohort and the 95 to 150 validation repertoires were produced on the same platform, according to a later analysis. The study aimed to test whether signatures of past pathogen exposure could be identified by cataloging public T cell receptors. Along with the roughly 670-subject first cohort, a separate validation cohort of over 90 different subjects was used. To predict cytomegalovirus infection status, the study brought together high-throughput TCR immunosequencing, statistical association of individual TCRs with disease status, and machine learning.

The library relied on the immunoSEQ multiplex PCR assay. Processing in the source paper ran as follows. A statistical classification framework was developed to diagnose cytomegalovirus status using the catalog of TCR beta chain sequences. What TCRdb holds here is the immuneACCESS table cut down to in-frame rearrangements. Part of the clones is not present; checked against another copy, under half of the missing clones reflect an unresolved V gene, and the others are unexplained. The V and J calls and clone size are taken from that table; D and trimming were inferred from the DNA. In all, the sample holds tens of thousands of clones, and roughly 94% of those were seen once. Approximately 3.4% of the sample is in the top ten clones. Separate from the roughly 700-subject first cohort, the validation cohort of 120 subjects was the group to which the donors belonged. A remark on this clone: Its antigen is not yet known. Per-base quality was not reported, and no clone a single base away is much larger than it.

Broad study findings and their caveats: In vitro tests confirmed that a few of the cytomegalovirus-associated TCR beta chains recognize cytomegalovirus antigens. In both the original and validation cohorts, the classifier was reported to diagnose cytomegalovirus status with high specificity and sensitivity. In a later analysis, TCRs clustered in the first cohort were found to also tend to co-occur in the 130 or so validation repertoires, with about 94% of cluster scores above 0. The authors suggested that the approach could potentially be extended to other disease states and immunological phenotypes. Most TCR sequences were observed very rarely across donors, whereas some public TCRs were present in many individuals. A later analysis lacked HLA typing for the validation cohort, so it scored co-occurrence in that cohort across all 110 or so repertoires. In the study, approximately 160 TCR beta chains were listed as associated with cytomegalovirus.

From the cysteine up to the phenylalanine, the CDR3 has a length of 14 residues. Here the CDR3 DNA is all that survives: 42 bases in frame from base 1. At the junction V is shortened by 5 bases and J by 2 bases; bases outside the gene matches: 2. CDR1 and CDR2, looked up from the germline V gene, are SNHLY and FYNNEI. The source is a woman under 30 in good health and CMV-seropositive. This receptor chain uses TRBV2 and TRBJ1-1; 10 of the junction bases match TRBD1. Sequencing was done on a sample of PBMCs. CDR3 loop: CASSLTGGNTEAFF. The DNA reads as follows: TGTGCCAGCAGTCTGACAGGGGGCAACACTGAAGCTTTCTTT.